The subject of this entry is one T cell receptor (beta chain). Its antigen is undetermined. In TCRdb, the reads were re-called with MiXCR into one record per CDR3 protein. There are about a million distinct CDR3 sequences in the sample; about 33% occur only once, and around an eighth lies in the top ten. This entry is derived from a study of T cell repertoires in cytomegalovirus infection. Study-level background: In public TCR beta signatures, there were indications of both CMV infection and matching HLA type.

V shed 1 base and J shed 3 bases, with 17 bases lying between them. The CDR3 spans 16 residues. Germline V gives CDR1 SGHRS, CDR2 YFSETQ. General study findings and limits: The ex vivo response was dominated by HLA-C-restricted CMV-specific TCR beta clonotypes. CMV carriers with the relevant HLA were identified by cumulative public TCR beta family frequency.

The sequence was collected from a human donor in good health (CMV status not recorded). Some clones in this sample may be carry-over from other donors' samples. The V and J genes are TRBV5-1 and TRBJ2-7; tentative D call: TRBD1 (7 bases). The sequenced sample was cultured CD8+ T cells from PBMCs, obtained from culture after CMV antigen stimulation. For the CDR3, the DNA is TGCGCCAGCAGCTTGAGCGTTCAGGGGGGAAACTACGAGCAGTACTTC. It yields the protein CASSLSVQGGNYEQYF.